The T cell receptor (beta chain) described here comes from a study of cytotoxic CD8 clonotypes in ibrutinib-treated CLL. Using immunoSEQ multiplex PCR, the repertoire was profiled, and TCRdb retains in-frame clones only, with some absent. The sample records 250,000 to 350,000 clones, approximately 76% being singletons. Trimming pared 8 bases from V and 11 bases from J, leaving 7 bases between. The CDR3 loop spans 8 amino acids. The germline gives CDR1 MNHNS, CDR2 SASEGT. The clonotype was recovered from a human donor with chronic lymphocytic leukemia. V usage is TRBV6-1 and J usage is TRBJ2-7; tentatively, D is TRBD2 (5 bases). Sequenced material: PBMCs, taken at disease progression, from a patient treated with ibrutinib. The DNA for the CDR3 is TGTGCCAGCTCCGGGGAGTACTTC. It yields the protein CASSGEYF.